Shown below are 10 T cell receptor beta chains from a single sample sequenced in a study of regulatory T cells in long-lasting Graves disease. The time point was: newly diagnosed GD, antithyroid drugs for less than 3 months. PBMC RNA was the source of the TCR library. With iRepertoire HTBI primers and Arm-PCR of CDR3 regions, TCR beta libraries were built. In TCRdb, the multiplex PCR reads were re-called with MiXCR into one record per CDR3 protein. The sample lists hundreds of thousands of distinct CDR3 sequences, over 15% seen once, with around 36% in the top ten. This specimen consisted of peripheral blood mononuclear cells (PBMCs), obtained at new diagnosis, from a patient treated with antithyroid drugs. The receptors were sampled from a female donor with Graves disease.

This clonotype was seen many times. The genes are TRBV12-3 or TRBV12-4 and TRBJ1-2; the D gene is possibly TRBD1 (6 bases). The CDR3 runs 14 residues. The V end lost 0 bases, the J end lost 5 bases, and 10 bases lay between the germline ends. CDR3 DNA sequence: TGTGCCAGCAGTTTAGCGACACAGGGATATGGCTACACCTTC. It is translated as CASSLATQGYGYTF.

The chain has TRBV3-1 and TRBJ1-1; TRBD1 is a possible D gene (5 bases). Germline CDR1 is LGHDT and CDR2 is YNNKEL (reference sequence). This CDR3 has 14 residues. V gave up 3 bases and J gave up 0 bases, with 8 bases separating them. CDR3 bases: TGTGCCAGCAGCCAGGGGACCATGAACACTGAAGCTTTCTTT. Its translation: CASSQGTMNTEAFF.

The rearrangement links TRBV4-1 to TRBJ2-1; the D gene is possibly TRBD2 (6 bases). Trimming left V 0 bases short and J 4 bases short, with 16 bases between. The CDR3 spans 17 residues. Germline CDR1 reads MGHRA; CDR2 reads YSYEKL. The CDR3 sequence: CASSQDSGELAYNEQFF. DNA for the CDR3: TGCGCCAGCAGCCAAGATTCAGGCGAACTAGCTTACAATGAGCAGTTCTTC.

The chain recombines TRBV6-1 with TRBJ2-1, with 8 bases lining up with TRBD2. V lost 4 bases, J lost 5 bases, and 4 bases stayed unmatched. The germline V gene encodes CDR1 MNHNS and CDR2 SASEGT. CDR3 length: 14 residues. In DNA form, the CDR3 reads TGTGCCAGCAGTGGAGAGCGGGAGAACAATGAGCAGTTCTTC. Residues: CASSGERENNEQFF.

This clonotype was observed at least ten times. This chain uses TRBV28 with TRBJ2-1, with 11 positions matching TRBD2. The CDR3 runs to 17 residues. The V gene end was trimmed by 5 bases and the J gene end by 7 bases; junction bases not matched to a gene: 13. Germline assignment: CDR1 MDHEN and CDR2 SYDVKM. CDR3 bases: TGTGCCAGCAGTCCCTCAACACTAGCGGGAGAGGGGAATGAGCAGTTCTTC. Protein sequence: CASSPSTLAGEGNEQFF.

This clonotype was detected many times. The gene calls are TRBV27 and TRBJ2-1; D gene unclear. In germline, CDR1 is MNHEY, CDR2 SMNVEV (reference sequence). With 0 bases removed from V and 0 bases from J, the gap between germline ends came to 12 bases. CDR3 length: 17 amino acids. CDR3: CASSLSSTPSSYNEQFF. CDR3 DNA sequence: TGTGCCAGCAGTTTATCCTCCACTCCCAGCTCCTACAATGAGCAGTTCTTC.

This clonotype was observed many times. The gene calls are TRBV12-3 or TRBV12-4 and TRBJ1-2, with D possibly TRBD1 on 6 matching bases. This CDR3 has 10 residues. Trimming shortened V by 5 bases and J by 8 bases, and 6 bases separated the two germline ends. The CDR3: CASSQGGYTF. DNA for the CDR3: TGTGCCAGCAGTCAGGGGGGCTACACCTTC.

The rearrangement uses TRBV20-1 and TRBJ1-2; D is uncertain. Trimming pared 0 bases from V and 8 bases from J, leaving 16 bases between. The CDR3 has 14 amino acids. Germline V gene data show CDR1 as DFQATT and CDR2 as SNEGSKA (reference sequence). Here the CDR3 reads CSARDPQPIVGYTF. The DNA for the CDR3 is TGCAGTGCTAGAGATCCTCAGCCCATAGTCGGCTACACCTTC.

In its sample, this clonotype was seen a few times. The chain employs TRBV20-1 and TRBJ2-1, with D maybe TRBD2 (5 bases). This CDR3 contains 14 residues. CDR1 is DFQATT and CDR2 is SNEGSKA in the germline V gene (reference sequence). V was pared by 6 bases and J by 8 bases, with 20 bases between. CDR3 sequence: CSANVGPRVDEQFF. The CDR3 bases are TGCAGTGCCAACGTGGGCCCGAGGGTCGATGAGCAGTTCTTC.

The V and J genes are TRBV4-1 and TRBJ2-1; D remains unclear. This CDR3 spans 14 amino acids. Per the germline V gene, CDR1 is MGHRA and CDR2 is YSYEKL. V lost 1 base to trimming and J lost 3 bases, with 7 bases between them. The CDR3 region has the DNA TGCGCCAGCAGCCAAGTCATGGACTACAATGAGCAGTTCTTC. Translating gives CASSQVMDYNEQFF.